This is a list of T cell receptor beta chains from one sample in a study of CD8+ T cells in alopecia areata. Assay: immunoSEQ multiplex PCR; the TCRdb copy retains only in-frame clones and omits some. The top ten clones hold around 3% of a sample with over 150,000 clones, 60% to 70% of them seen once. This specimen consisted of CD4+ T cells sorted from blood, obtained at week 4, from a patient treated with tofacitinib. These receptors were taken from a human donor with alopecia areata. Each CDR3 is given without its conserved first and last residue. The D gene is left open where the match is weak.

>TRBJ2-2|TRBV7-9|NA
ASSLGPGELF
>TRBJ2-2|TRBV11-3|NA
ASSLVLLSTGELF
>TRBJ2-7|TRBV28|NA
ASSVLYEQY
>TRBJ1-2|TRBV18|NA
ASSPSREYGYT
>TRBJ2-5|TRBV11-2|NA
ASSLWLEETQY
>TRBJ1-4|TRBV7-2|NA
ASSLRPTGATNEKLF
>TRBJ1-1|TRBV7-9|TRBD1
ASSSDRDMNTEAF
>TRBJ2-4|TRBV7-2|NA
ASSPRRVGDIAKNIQY
>TRBJ1-5|TRBV30|NA
AWSKGSNQPQH
>TRBJ2-7|TRBV27|NA
ASSSSRHSYEQY
>TRBJ2-1|TRBV10-3|TRBD1
AISRQGNKDNEQF
>TRBJ1-6|TRBV28|NA
ASSPIKGQGSGSPLH
>TRBJ1-2|TRBV7-9|NA
ASSLGSGYT
>TRBJ2-7|TRBV20-1|NA
SAVRYGEQY
>TRBJ2-4|TRBV6-5|TRBD1
ASNQWATGDIQY
>TRBJ1-2|TRBV18|NA
ASSLGEGGYT
>TRBJ2-3|TRBV7-9|NA
ASSSRTVGGDTQY
>TRBJ2-1|TRBV6-1|NA
ASSDSDGNEQF
>TRBJ2-7|TRBV15|TRBD1
ATSRDRAGGMDEQY
>TRBJ2-2|TRBV29-1|TRBD1
SVVQGATNTGELF
>TRBJ2-5|TRBV29-1|NA
SVRQNQETQY
>TRBJ1-2|TRBV27|NA
ASSFRELGYGYT
>TRBJ2-5|TRBV6-5|NA
ASSSRLSETQY
>TRBJ2-7|TRBV15|NA
ATSRVSSPGGHSYEQY
>TRBJ2-5|TRBV11-2|NA
ASSLGGLQETQY
>TRBJ2-5|TRBV23-1|NA
ASSHRVGGYQETQY
>TRBJ1-2|TRBV7-2|TRBD1
ASSPSGTAYGYT
>TRBJ1-2|TRBV5-1|TRBD1
ASSSPGQSYGYT
>TRBJ1-6|TRBV6-5|NA
ASSLRSSPLH
>TRBJ2-1|TRBV28|NA
ASSFPGLRGEQF
>TRBJ1-5|TRBV28|TRBD1
ASSFTQGVGYSNQPQH
>TRBJ1-5|TRBV7-2|TRBD1
ASSLGPGQGAQH
>TRBJ2-5|TRBV7-2|NA
ASSLGPTETQY
>TRBJ2-5|TRBV2|NA
ASSEPSAGRGQETQY
>TRBJ1-2|TRBV30|NA
AWSPQGDYGYT
>TRBJ2-7|TRBV5-6|NA
ASSAKGVIYEQY
>TRBJ2-6|TRBV29-1|TRBD1
SVARDSSGANVLT
>TRBJ1-2|TRBV30|TRBD1
AWSQGAVRDGYT
>TRBJ2-3|TRBV5-6|TRBD2
ASSSSGGTDTQY
>TRBJ1-5|TRBV6-5|NA
ASSWSSGNQPQH
>TRBJ1-6|TRBV6-1|NA
ASTTRHLGDSPLH
>TRBJ2-7|TRBV6-6|NA
ASSYSSRASYEQY
>TRBJ1-2|TRBV23-1|TRBD1
AMDREVYGYT
>TRBJ1-2|TRBV28|NA
ASSLAPQGNGYT
>TRBJ2-2|TRBV27|NA
ASSLDTGELF
>TRBJ2-3|TRBV29-1|TRBD1
SVKGGQGETQY
>TRBJ2-7|TRBV30|TRBD1
AWSARSTGFYEQY
>TRBJ2-2|TRBV29-1|TRBD2
SVGGRGLRDTGELF
>TRBJ2-5|TRBV29-1|TRBD1
SVRQGYTQETQY